This section outlines one TCR beta chain sequence together with its context. These data are taken from a study of T-cell memory formation after mild COVID-19. TCRdb reanalysed the 5' RACE reads using MiXCR and keeps one entry per CDR3 protein. The sample lists roughly 620,000 distinct CDR3 sequences, roughly 18% seen once, with around 11% in the top ten. This TCR was recovered from an adult woman who had mild COVID-19 (a few samples of this study predate the infection). Cell type and time point are not known. Sequences were obtained from PBMCs or a T cell subset sorted from them (not recorded which).

This CDR3 reads CASSPVVGGLIDTQYF. The CDR3 coding sequence is TGTGCCAGCAGCCCCGTAGTGGGGGGTTTGATCGATACGCAGTATTTT. The V and J genes are TRBV9 and TRBJ2-3; a possible D gene is TRBD2 (6 bases). The V end lost 4 bases, the J end lost 6 bases, and 21 bases lay between the germline ends. This CDR3 is 16 amino acids long. Germline V gene sequence: CDR1 SGDLS, CDR2 YYNGEE.